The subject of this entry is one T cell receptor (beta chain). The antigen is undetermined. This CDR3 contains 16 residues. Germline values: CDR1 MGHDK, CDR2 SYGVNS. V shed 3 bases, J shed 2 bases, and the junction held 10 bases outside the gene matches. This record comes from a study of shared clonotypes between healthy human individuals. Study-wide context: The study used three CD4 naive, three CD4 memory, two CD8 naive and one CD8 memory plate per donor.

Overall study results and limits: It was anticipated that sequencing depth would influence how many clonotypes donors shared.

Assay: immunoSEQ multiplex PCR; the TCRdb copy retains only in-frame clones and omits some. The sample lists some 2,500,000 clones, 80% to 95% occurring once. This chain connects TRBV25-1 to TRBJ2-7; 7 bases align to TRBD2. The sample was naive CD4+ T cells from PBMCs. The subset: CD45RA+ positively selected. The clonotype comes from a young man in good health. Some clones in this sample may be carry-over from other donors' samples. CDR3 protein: CASSDLGGSKAYEQYF. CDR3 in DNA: TGTGCCAGCAGTGATTTGGGCGGGAGTAAGGCCTACGAGCAGTACTTC.